Listed below are T cell receptor beta chains from one sample, sequenced in a study of preoperative IRX-2 immunotherapy in early breast cancer. Repertoires were generated with immunoSEQ multiplex PCR, while TCRdb's copy carries only in-frame clones and drops some. The table shows more than 6,500 clones, with 80% occurring only once. Sample: tumor tissue, taken after IRX-2 immunotherapy. Source of these receptors: a human donor with breast cancer. CDR3s include the opening cysteine and the closing phenylalanine or tryptophan. A D gene is named only where the DNA matches it firmly. Size tells how often a clone was seen (once, few, many) or the class of an expanded clone, and some rows leave it out.

D: -
size: -
J: TRBJ1-3
V: TRBV19
CDR3: CASSISRRSGNTIYF

D: -
size: -
J: TRBJ1-5
V: TRBV19
CDR3: CASTLGGGQPQHF

D: TRBD1
size: -
J: TRBJ1-2
V: TRBV6-8
CDR3: CASSYPRQGVYGYTF

D: -
size: few
J: TRBJ2-5
V: TRBV12-2
CDR3: CASTQGGQGSETQYF

D: -
size: -
J: TRBJ1-5
V: TRBV19
CDR3: CASRGEGYSNQPQHF

D: TRBD1
size: -
J: TRBJ1-5
V: TRBV7-7
CDR3: CASSLGTGTGYSNQPQHF

D: TRBD2
size: -
J: TRBJ2-2
V: TRBV6-8
CDR3: CASSYGWGGSTGELFF

D: TRBD1
size: -
J: TRBJ2-1
V: TRBV18
CDR3: CASSRRDRGTYNEQFF

D: -
size: once
J: TRBJ2-2
V: TRBV19
CDR3: CASSGTPNTGELFF

D: TRBD1
size: -
J: TRBJ2-7
V: TRBV6-8
CDR3: CASSRQGFHEQYF

D: TRBD2
size: -
J: TRBJ2-7
V: TRBV6-8
CDR3: CASKPGLASYEPYF

D: -
size: -
J: TRBJ1-1
V: TRBV27
CDR3: CASSLGENTEAFF

D: TRBD1
size: -
J: TRBJ1-1
V: TRBV6-4
CDR3: CASKMTGYLNTEAFF

D: TRBD1
size: -
J: TRBJ1-6
V: TRBV28
CDR3: CAGTGGSYNSPLHF

D: -
size: -
J: TRBJ2-1
V: TRBV6-8
CDR3: CASSAQPGPDNEQFF

D: -
size: -
J: TRBJ2-7
V: TRBV30
CDR3: CAWSRGVIYEQYF

D: -
size: -
J: TRBJ2-1
V: TRBV7-1
CDR3: CASSPLRGGYNEQFF

D: -
size: -
J: TRBJ1-2
V: TRBV29-1
CDR3: CSVHAGSYGYTF

D: -
size: -
J: TRBJ2-2
V: TRBV19
CDR3: CASTGAAAALSGELFF

D: -
size: -
J: TRBJ2-6
V: TRBV30
CDR3: CAWTRGQANVLTF

D: -
size: -
J: TRBJ1-5
V: TRBV11-3
CDR3: CASSPWTDRSNQPQHF

D: TRBD1
size: -
J: TRBJ1-1
V: TRBV10-3
CDR3: CAISESGNRGSTEAFF

D: -
size: once
J: TRBJ2-3
V: TRBV28
CDR3: CVSHGHTDTQYF

D: -
size: -
J: TRBJ2-1
V: TRBV12-5
CDR3: CASTQGRAYNEQFF

D: -
size: -
J: TRBJ1-3
V: TRBV30
CDR3: CAWSVAGGNTIYF

D: TRBD1
size: -
J: TRBJ1-2
V: TRBV4-2
CDR3: CASSLHWTGGNYGYTF

D: TRBD1
size: -
J: TRBJ2-1
V: TRBV6-8
CDR3: CAISTTGGSYNEQFF